The clone carrying this TCR beta chain was observed a single time. This sample is part of a study of blood T cell repertoires in COVID-19. For the study at large: COVID-19 samples, acute and convalescent, were from the United States, Italy and Spain. Nucleic acid was either cDNA or gDNA, and it came from T cells, B-cell-depleted T cells, or PBMCs.

Trimming stripped 1 base from V and 1 base from J, with 10 bases between. This CDR3 comprises 15 residues. The germline CDR1 and CDR2 sequences are LNHDA and SQIVND (reference sequence). In the original analysis: Amplification from reference gene primers served as the basis for estimated nucleated cell counts. Generated by immunoSEQ multiplex PCR, the TCRdb table keeps only in-frame clones and is missing some. V and J calls and clone size come straight from that table; D and trimming were deduced from the DNA. The data show around 130,000 clones, with about 90% seen just once and about 16% held by the top ten.

The V call is TRBV19, the J call TRBJ1-2; maybe TRBD1 (5 bases). The receptor was derived from a woman aged 45 to 65 who had recovered from COVID-19. Material: peripheral blood. The CDR3 region is CASSIASQGNYGYTF. The CDR3, as DNA: TGTGCCAGTAGTATAGCCTCCCAGGGTAACTATGGCTACACCTTC.